Each of the 27 T cell receptor beta chains below was sequenced from the same sample in a study of T-cell reconstitution after alpha-beta-depleted transplantation in children (TCRdb year 2016). What the treatment or condition label conveys for this sample: allogeneic hematopoietic cell transplantation with graft depleted of TCRalphabeta T cells and CD19 B cells. Library prep was done by PCR. Sequencing was carried out with an Illumina HiSeq 2500. Molecular barcoding was employed in the preparation of TCR libraries, with unique molecular identifiers being used to normalize TCRbeta repertoire quantification. In TCRdb, the public reads were trimmed at Q25 with fastp and aligned with MiXCR, with productive beta chains retained. Records with the same CDR3 protein are collapsed into one entry carrying the most frequent genes and DNA. The sample table contains some 150,000 distinct CDR3 sequences; only one count was recorded for 8% to 10% of them. Over 15% of the sample belongs to the ten largest clones.

Material: PBMCs, mostly from graft donor cells, obtained 180 days after TCRalphabeta/CD19-depleted stem cell transplant. The origin of the receptors is a female patient aged 2-15 years who had a stem cell transplant for congenital amegakaryocytic thrombocytopenia, so the T cells may come from the graft donor.

The sample holds a few counts of this clonotype. The chain couples TRBV20-1 to TRBJ1-1; no clear D. Germline loops: CDR1 DFQATT, CDR2 SNEGSKA (reference sequence). This CDR3 is 14 amino acids long. Trimming cost V 6 bases and J 0 bases, with 14 bases left between them. CDR3 sequence: CSAPSTAMNTEAFF. The CDR3 coding sequence is TGCAGTGCCCCATCCACAGCGATGAACACTGAAGCTTTCTTT.

This clonotype came up many times. Here the CDR3 reads CASSQVIAGGLGELFF. CDR3 DNA: TGCGCCAGCAGCCAAGTTATAGCGGGGGGGCTTGGGGAGCTGTTTTTT. The J gene is TRBJ2-2, the V gene TRBV4-1, with 11 bases matching TRBD2. Germline-derived CDR1 and CDR2 are MGHRA and YSYEKL. V was clipped by 1 base and J by 8 bases; unmatched bases: 6. The CDR3 runs to 16 residues.

This chain connects TRBV12-3 or TRBV12-4 to TRBJ2-7; 7 bases align to TRBD2. The CDR3 has 13 residues. V was clipped by 6 bases and J by 2 bases; unmatched bases: 4. In DNA form, the CDR3 reads TGTGCCAGCAGAGCGGGACTAACCTACGAGCAGTACTTC. Its translation is CASRAGLTYEQYF.

CDR3 sequence: CASSGDRGNSPLHF. In nucleotides, the CDR3 is TGTGCCAGCAGCGGGGACAGGGGCAATTCACCCCTCCACTTT. This chain connects TRBV28 to TRBJ1-6; 10 bases align to TRBD1. This CDR3 is built from 14 residues. The junction had 3 bases not matched to a gene; V was cut back by 6 bases and J by 7 bases. Germline CDR1 and CDR2: MDHEN and SYDVKM.

J is TRBJ2-7 and V is TRBV20-1; a weak D match, TRBD2 (6 bases). Trimming took 2 bases from V and 0 from J, leaving 14 bases between them. Germline loops: CDR1 DFQATT, CDR2 SNEGSKA (reference sequence). This CDR3 has 15 amino acids. The CDR3 DNA reads TGCAGTGCTAGACCGCTAGCGCCGAGCTCCTACGAGCAGTACTTC. This gives the protein CSARPLAPSSYEQYF.

This clonotype was seen at least ten times. DNA for the CDR3: TGTGCCAGCAGTTTAAACGAGGGGGACACCATATATTTT. Amino acids: CASSLNEGDTIYF. The genes are TRBV28 and TRBJ1-3; the D gene is possibly TRBD1 (6 bases). Trimming shortened V by 2 bases and J by 8 bases, and 10 bases separated the two germline ends. Germline V gene data show CDR1 as MDHEN and CDR2 as SYDVKM. This CDR3 is 13 amino acids long.

This clonotype was detected ten times or more. This chain connects TRBV5-1 to TRBJ2-3, with 8 bases lining up with TRBD1. The V gene's germline CDR1 is SGHRS and CDR2 YFSETQ. Trimming cost V 0 bases and J 2 bases; bases outside gene matches: 2. CDR3 length equals 15 residues. The CDR3 DNA is TGCGCCAGCAGCTTGGGGACAGGGAACACAGATACGCAGTATTTT. It encodes CASSLGTGNTDTQYF.

To note about this clonotype: A read error may produce the germline difference seen at one junction end. V is TRBV5-1 and J is TRBJ1-1; a weak D match, TRBD1 (5 bases). From germline, CDR1 is SGHRS and CDR2 YFSETQ. The CDR3 is 17 residues long. CDR3 amino acids: CTSSFSKPAGANTEAFF. The CDR3, as DNA: TGCACCAGCAGCTTTAGTAAGCCAGCTGGGGCGAACACTGAAGCTTTCTTT.

This clonotype was counted many times. This sequence joins TRBV28 and TRBJ1-1; possibly TRBD1 for D (6 bases). CDR3 length: 12 residues. Germline CDR1 MDHEN, CDR2 SYDVKM. V shed 6 bases and J shed 3 bases, with 8 bases lying between them. This CDR3 is CASRRGYTEAFF. Here the CDR3 DNA reads TGTGCCAGCAGAAGGGGGTACACTGAAGCTTTCTTT.

There are many counts of this clonotype. The CDR3 reads CASSQDLLAEQYF. The CDR3 region has the DNA TGTGCCAGCAGCCAAGACCTTTTGGCGGAGCAGTACTTC. V gene TRBV4-2 combines with J gene TRBJ2-7; D is uncertain. With 0 bases removed from V and 7 bases from J, the gap between germline ends came to 10 bases. Germline V lookup: CDR1 LGHNA, CDR2 YNFKEQ. CDR3 size: 13 residues.

This clonotype came up many times. This rearrangement joins TRBV20-1 to TRBJ1-1; weak D call: TRBD1 (6 bases). CDR3 size: 12 residues. V lost 5 bases, J lost 4 bases, and 11 bases lay in between. CDR1 is DFQATT and CDR2 is SNEGSKA in the germline V gene (reference sequence). The CDR3 nucleotides read TGCAGTGCTGAACAGGGCGGCACTGAAGCTTTCTTT. It yields the protein CSAEQGGTEAFF.

This clonotype was observed at least ten times. V is TRBV30 and J is TRBJ2-3; maybe TRBD2 (6 bases). Germline CDR1 is GTSNPN and CDR2 is SVGIG (reference sequence). V was pared by 0 bases and J by 8 bases, with 21 bases between. This CDR3 contains 16 residues. In DNA form, the CDR3 reads TGTGCCTGGAGTGTAGGATCTAGCGTCGACTCTGGTACGCAGTATTTT. The encoded protein is CAWSVGSSVDSGTQYF.

The genes are TRBV3-1 and TRBJ2-3, with D possibly matching TRBD1 (5 bases). There are 15 residues in the CDR3. Trimming took off 5 bases at V and 2 bases at J, with 14 bases between the two ends. CDR1 LGHDT and CDR2 YNNKEL come from the germline V gene (reference sequence). Here the CDR3 DNA reads TGTGCCAGCAGCAAAGGGGTTCCTCCCACAGATACGCAGTATTTT. This translates into CASSKGVPPTDTQYF.

The chain is built from TRBV7-8 and TRBJ2-3; TRBD1 is a possible D gene (6 bases). CDR1 is SGHVS and CDR2 is FQNEAQ in the germline V gene. There are 15 residues in the CDR3. V was clipped by 5 bases and J by 5 bases, with 17 bases between them. CDR3 nucleotides: TGTGCCAGCAGCCCGGCGGACAGAAGACGAGATACGCAGTATTTT. Protein product: CASSPADRRRDTQYF.

The chain combines TRBV30 with TRBJ1-4; D unclear. Per the germline V gene, CDR1 is GTSNPN and CDR2 is SVGIG (reference sequence). V was shortened by 5 bases and J by 5 bases, with 6 bases between the two germline ends. This CDR3 has 11 amino acids. CDR3 protein: CAWGLNEKLFF. CDR3 DNA sequence: TGTGCCTGGGGTCTGAATGAAAAACTGTTTTTT.

This clonotype was seen many times. This chain uses TRBV4-1 with TRBJ1-4, with D tentatively TRBD1 (5 bases). Trimming took off 6 bases at V and 2 bases at J, with 13 bases between the two ends. CDR1 MGHRA and CDR2 YSYEKL come from the germline V gene. This CDR3 is built from 15 residues. CDR3 sequence: CASRPTAITNEKLFF. CDR3 nucleotides: TGCGCCAGCAGGCCGACAGCGATTACTAATGAAAAACTGTTTTTT.

This clonotype was observed many times. The rearrangement joins TRBV2 to TRBJ2-3; maybe TRBD1 (5 bases). Looked up from germline, CDR1 is SNHLY and CDR2 is FYNNEI. Trimming left V 10 bases short and J 3 bases short, with 29 bases between. This CDR3 contains 18 residues. This chain's CDR3 is CAILRNPLYDRKTDTQYF. CDR3 bases: TGTGCCATCCTCCGGAACCCCCTTTATGACAGAAAAACAGATACGCAGTATTTT.

The table lists this clonotype with many counts. J is TRBJ2-1 and V is TRBV11-2; unclear D gene. The V gene lost 2 bases and the J gene lost 7 bases, with 6 bases spanning the gap. Germline values: CDR1 SGHAT, CDR2 FQNNGV. The CDR3 extends over 12 amino acids. The CDR3 spells CASSLQENEQFF. In DNA form, the CDR3 reads TGTGCCAGCAGCTTACAAGAGAATGAGCAGTTCTTC.

A few counts support this clonotype. The J gene is TRBJ1-5, the V gene TRBV4-2, with TRBD1 matching over 9 bases. V shed 0 bases, J shed 7 bases, and the junction held 10 bases outside the gene matches. CDR1 is LGHNA and CDR2 is YNFKEQ in the germline V gene. The CDR3 consists of 17 residues. The CDR3 DNA sequence: TGTGCCAGCAGCCAAGATGGGGGACAGGGTGCGGGGCAGCCCCAGCATTTT. Residues: CASSQDGGQGAGQPQHF.

This chain joins TRBV6-1 and TRBJ1-5, with TRBD1 matching over 7 bases. The CDR3 is made up of 14 amino acids. V shed 8 bases, J shed 3 bases, and the junction held 7 bases outside the gene matches. Germline-derived CDR1 and CDR2 are MNHNS and SASEGT. CDR3 in DNA: TGTGCCAGCCAAGACAGGGTGCTCAATCAGCCCCAGCATTTT. Protein: CASQDRVLNQPQHF.

Regarding this clonotype: A much larger clone differs by one base, so this may be a read error. The rearrangement joins TRBV20-1 to TRBJ1-1; tentatively, D is TRBD1 (5 bases). The germline V gene has CDR1 DFQATT and CDR2 SNEGSKA (reference sequence). Trimming took off 1 base at V and 3 bases at J, with 12 bases between the two ends. This CDR3 region has 14 residues. CDR3 DNA: TGCAGTGCTAGAGTAGATACGGGGGACACTGAAGCTTTCTTT. Its protein is CSARVDTGDTEAFF.

This clonotype occurred many times. V and J are TRBV20-1 and TRBJ2-3, with D tentatively TRBD2 (6 bases). Germline CDR1 is DFQATT and CDR2 is SNEGSKA (reference sequence). The CDR3 spans 10 residues. V dropped 8 bases and J dropped 8 bases, with 11 bases sitting between them. The CDR3 reads CSLREATQYF. Written as DNA, the CDR3 is TGCAGTCTAAGGGAGGCTACGCAGTATTTT.

V is TRBV12-3 or TRBV12-4 and J is TRBJ2-7; D unclear. Trimming stripped 5 bases from V and 7 bases from J, with 9 bases between. The CDR3 extends over 11 amino acids. The CDR3 here is CASSRDMEQYF. In DNA, the CDR3 is TGTGCCAGCAGTCGCGACATGGAGCAGTACTTC.

The V call is TRBV28, the J call TRBJ2-1; TRBD1 matches 7 bases. V shed 6 bases, J shed 0 bases, and the junction held 5 bases outside the gene matches. Looked up from germline, CDR1 is MDHEN and CDR2 is SYDVKM. The CDR3 sequence is 15 residues long. This chain's CDR3 is CASSLTGDSYNEQFF. CDR3 sequence (DNA): TGTGCCAGCAGCCTAACAGGGGACTCCTACAATGAGCAGTTCTTC.

This clonotype was observed at least ten times. The V call is TRBV6-1, the J call TRBJ2-1; D remains unclear. V lost 4 bases, J lost 8 bases, and 12 bases lay in between. The CDR3 is 13 amino acids. From germline, CDR1 is MNHNS and CDR2 SASEGT. The CDR3 spells CASSAYQWDEQFF. The CDR3 coding sequence is TGTGCCAGCAGTGCCTATCAGTGGGATGAGCAGTTCTTC.

This clonotype has a count of ten or more. V gene TRBV5-1 combines with J gene TRBJ1-1; D remains unclear. Trimming pared 0 bases from V and 4 bases from J, leaving 10 bases between. Germline assignment: CDR1 SGHRS and CDR2 YFSETQ. The CDR3 consists of 14 residues. CDR3 residues: CASSLEQSATEAFF. CDR3 DNA sequence: TGCGCCAGCAGCTTGGAACAGTCGGCCACTGAAGCTTTCTTT.

This clonotype was observed at least ten times. V gene TRBV20-1 combines with J gene TRBJ2-5; D not certain. CDR3 length equals 11 residues. Trimming cost V 4 bases and J 2 bases, with 5 bases left between them. Germline values: CDR1 DFQATT, CDR2 SNEGSKA (reference sequence). The CDR3 spells CSATNQETQYF. As DNA, the CDR3 is TGCAGTGCTACGAATCAAGAGACCCAGTACTTC.